One and the same sample provided the 13 T cell receptor beta chains below, sequenced in a study of human T cells and chemical hapten exposure. Time point in this sample: patch test 3, about 24 weeks after DPC sensitization. The treatment: therapeutic diphenylcyclopropenone sensitization with weekly scalp DPC. TCRdb re-called the RACE reads through MiXCR, storing one row per CDR3 protein. Of some 89,000 distinct CDR3 sequences listed, less than 35% were seen once; the top ten hold about a tenth. The source material was whole blood, sampled in connection with sensitization to the hapten diphenylcyclopropenone (DPC). The receptors here all came from a man in his forties with alopecia areata. Some clones in this sample may be carry-over from other donors' samples.

This clonotype has a handful of counts. The V call is TRBV6-5, the J call TRBJ1-1; tentatively, D is TRBD1 (6 bases). The germline gives CDR1 MNHEY, CDR2 SVGAGI. CDR3 size: 15 residues. Trimming left V 0 bases short and J 3 bases short, with 11 bases between. The CDR3 reads CASSYSWQGHTEAFF. The CDR3 bases are TGTGCCAGCAGTTACTCCTGGCAGGGGCACACTGAAGCTTTCTTT.

This chain uses TRBV27 with TRBJ2-1, with D tentatively TRBD1 or TRBD2 (5 bases each). Per germline, CDR1 MNHEY and CDR2 SMNVEV (reference sequence). CDR3 size: 14 residues. Trimming shortened V by 3 bases and J by 16 bases, and 22 bases separated the two germline ends. Written as DNA, the CDR3 is TGTGCCAGCAGTTTGTACGGACCGAGCACGGGGCCTTTCTTC. It translates to CASSLYGPSTGPFF.

This chain uses TRBV27 with TRBJ2-1, with 8 bases fitting TRBD2. The germline gives CDR1 MNHEY, CDR2 SMNVEV (reference sequence). V trimming: 5 bases; J trimming: 6 bases; junction bases outside the gene matches: 15. This CDR3 region has 17 residues. The CDR3 loop reads CASSSRGGTSPINEQFF. CDR3 coding DNA: TGTGCCAGCAGTAGCCGGGGGGGGACTTCTCCTATCAATGAGCAGTTCTTC.

The chain combines TRBV28 with TRBJ2-7; tentative D call: TRBD2 (6 bases). This CDR3 has 13 amino acids. Germline CDR1 and CDR2: MDHEN and SYDVKM. CDR3 residues: CASTGEPSYEQYF. CDR3 sequence (DNA): TGTGCTTCGACGGGAGAGCCCTCCTACGAGCAGTACTTC.

Only a few counts were recorded for this clonotype. This sequence joins TRBV20-1 and TRBJ2-7; a weak D match, TRBD1 (6 bases). The CDR3 spans 13 residues. CDR1 and CDR2 from the germline V gene are DFQATT and SNEGSKA (reference sequence). The germline V and J ends were trimmed by 6 bases and 2 bases, with 14 bases remaining between them. CDR3 sequence: CSAVADRAYEQYF. DNA of the CDR3: TGCAGTGCCGTCGCGGACAGAGCCTACGAGCAGTACTTC.

The gene calls are TRBV10-3 and TRBJ1-6, with 7 bases identical to TRBD1. V lost 0 bases, J lost 6 bases, and 2 bases stayed unmatched. The length of the CDR3 is 15 residues. The germline CDR1 and CDR2 sequences are ENHRY and SYGVKD. CDR3 DNA sequence: TGTGCCATCAGTGAGTCGAACAGGGGTAATTCACCCCTCCACTTT. Amino acid sequence: CAISESNRGNSPLHF.

This clonotype was observed a few times. V is TRBV28 and J is TRBJ2-1, with 8 bases fitting TRBD1. The V gene end was trimmed by 6 bases and the J gene end by 4 bases; junction bases not matched to a gene: 5. CDR1 and CDR2 (germline): MDHEN, SYDVKM. This CDR3 spans 14 amino acids. This chain's CDR3 is CASRGTGGYNEQFF. The CDR3 bases are TGTGCCAGCAGGGGTACAGGGGGGTACAATGAGCAGTTCTTC.

The J gene is TRBJ2-2, the V gene TRBV20-1; TRBD2 matches at 8 bases. This CDR3 has 18 amino acids. The junction had 19 bases not matched to a gene; V was cut back by 3 bases and J by 7 bases. Germline lookup yields CDR1 DFQATT and CDR2 SNEGSKA (reference sequence). CDR3 protein: CSASQTLLAGGKGGELFF. The CDR3 bases are TGCAGTGCTAGTCAGACCCTCCTCGCGGGAGGAAAAGGCGGGGAGCTGTTTTTT.

This clonotype was detected a few times. The gene calls are TRBV2 and TRBJ2-5, with TRBD2 matching 11 bases. This CDR3 region has 14 residues. V dropped 8 bases and J dropped 2; count of bases not matched to a gene: 4. Germline loops: CDR1 SNHLY, CDR2 FYNNEI. The CDR3 DNA reads TGTGCCAGCGCTAGCGGGGGGACTCAAGAGACCCAGTACTTC. It yields the protein CASASGGTQETQYF.

This clonotype was found a few times. This chain joins TRBV7-9 and TRBJ2-3; D gene unclear. Trimming pared 3 bases from V and 0 bases from J, leaving 13 bases between. The CDR3 is 16 residues long. CDR1 SEHNR and CDR2 FQNEAQ come from the germline V gene (reference sequence). DNA of the CDR3: TGTGCCAGCAGCTTCATTAGTGGAACTAGCACAGATACGCAGTATTTT. Amino acids: CASSFISGTSTDTQYF.

V is TRBV6-6 and J is TRBJ1-1, with 8 bases that match TRBD1. This CDR3 region has 15 residues. With V trimmed by 2 bases and J by 6 bases, 8 bases remained unmatched. Germline CDR1 and CDR2: MNHNY and SVGAGI (reference sequence). The CDR3 protein is CASSYGAGGTPEAFF. As DNA, the CDR3 is TGTGCCAGCAGTTACGGGGCAGGGGGCACGCCTGAAGCTTTCTTT.

CDR3 in amino acids: CASSYSTANGYTF. The CDR3 nucleotides are TGTGCCAGCAGTTACTCGACAGCAAATGGCTACACCTTC. This chain links TRBV6-5 with TRBJ1-2; tentatively, D is TRBD1 (5 bases). Per the germline V gene, CDR1 is MNHEY and CDR2 is SVGAGI. This CDR3 is 13 amino acids long. The ends were cut back, 0 bases at V and 6 bases at J, with 8 bases in the middle.

This clonotype showed up just a few times. Germline is not matched at one junction end, which may reflect a read error. The chain is built from TRBV7-9 and TRBJ2-5; perhaps TRBD2 as D (7 bases). This CDR3 has 15 residues. Germline V gene data show CDR1 as SEHNR and CDR2 as FQNEAQ (reference sequence). CDR3: CASRLVRGAQETQYF. CDR3 coding DNA: TGTGCCAGCAGATTAGTCCGGGGGGCCCAAGAGACCCAGTACTTC.